This T cell receptor (beta chain) was captured by sequencing in a study of T cells in Graves' hyperthyroidism and ophthalmopathy. General observations from the study: Ophthalmopathy was model-predicted a median about six months pre-onset. Most thyroid clonotypes that were expanded above 0.001 also turned up in blood.

As for this clonotype: The antigen remains unidentified.

Per germline, CDR1 KGHSH and CDR2 LQKENI. V dropped 4 bases and J dropped 7; count of bases not matched to a gene: 15. CDR3 size: 16 residues. Lactation, pregnancy, other autoimmune disease or uncontrolled infection excluded patients. Together with thyroid ultrasound, orbital computed tomography, serum thyroxine and TRAb, clinical symptoms were used for diagnoses. TCR beta CDR3 regions were amplified from RNA. HTBI primers drove first-round RT-PCR of the TCR CDR3. MiXCR was run by TCRdb on the multiplex PCR reads, yielding one entry per CDR3 protein. The data hold approximately 510,000 distinct CDR3 sequences, with 40% to 50% observed a single time.

V and J are TRBV18 and TRBJ1-1; TRBD1 matches at 7 bases. The sequencing input was peripheral blood or thyroid tissue (not recorded which). The sequence was obtained from an adult woman with Graves' disease, either hyperthyroidism or ophthalmopathy (not recorded which). The CDR3 spells CASSLNSGGAVNEAFF. Written as DNA, the CDR3 is TGTGCCAGCTCACTAAACTCAGGGGGGGCCGTTAATGAAGCTTTCTTT.